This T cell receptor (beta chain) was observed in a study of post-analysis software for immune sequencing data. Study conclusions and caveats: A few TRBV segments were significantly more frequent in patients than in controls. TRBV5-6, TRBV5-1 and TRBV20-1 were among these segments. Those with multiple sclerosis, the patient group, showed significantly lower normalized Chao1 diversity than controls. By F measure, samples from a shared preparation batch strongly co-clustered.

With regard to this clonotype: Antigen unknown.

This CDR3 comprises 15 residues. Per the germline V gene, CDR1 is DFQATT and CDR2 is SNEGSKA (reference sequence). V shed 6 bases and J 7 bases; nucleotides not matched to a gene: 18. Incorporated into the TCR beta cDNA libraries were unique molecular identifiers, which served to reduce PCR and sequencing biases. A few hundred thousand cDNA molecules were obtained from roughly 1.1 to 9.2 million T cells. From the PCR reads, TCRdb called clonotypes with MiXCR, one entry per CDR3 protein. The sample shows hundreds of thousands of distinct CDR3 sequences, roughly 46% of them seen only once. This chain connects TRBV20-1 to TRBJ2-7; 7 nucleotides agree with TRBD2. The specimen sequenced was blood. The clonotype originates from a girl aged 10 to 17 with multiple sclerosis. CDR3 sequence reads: CSALGTISSYNEQYF. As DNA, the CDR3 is TGCAGTGCCCTCGGGACTATCAGCTCCTACAATGAGCAGTACTTC.